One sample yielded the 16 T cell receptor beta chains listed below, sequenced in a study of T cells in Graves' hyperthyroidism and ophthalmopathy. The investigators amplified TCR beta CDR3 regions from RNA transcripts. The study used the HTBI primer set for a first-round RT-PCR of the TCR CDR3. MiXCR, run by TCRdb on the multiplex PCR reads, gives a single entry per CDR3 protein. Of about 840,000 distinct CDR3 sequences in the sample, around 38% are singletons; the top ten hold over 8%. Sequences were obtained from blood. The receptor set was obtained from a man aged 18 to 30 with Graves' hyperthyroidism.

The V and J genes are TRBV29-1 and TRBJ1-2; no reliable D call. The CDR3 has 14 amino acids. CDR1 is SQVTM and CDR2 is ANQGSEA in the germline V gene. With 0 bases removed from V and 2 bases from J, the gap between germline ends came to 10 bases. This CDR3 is CSVEEATENYGYTF. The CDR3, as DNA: TGCAGCGTTGAAGAAGCGACCGAAAACTATGGCTACACCTTC.

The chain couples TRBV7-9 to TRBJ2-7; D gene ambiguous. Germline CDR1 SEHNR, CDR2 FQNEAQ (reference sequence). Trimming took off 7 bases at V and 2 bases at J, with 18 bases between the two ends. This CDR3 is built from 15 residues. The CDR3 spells CASTSWPFGAYEQYF. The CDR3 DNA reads TGTGCCAGCACCTCCTGGCCCTTCGGCGCCTACGAGCAGTACTTC.

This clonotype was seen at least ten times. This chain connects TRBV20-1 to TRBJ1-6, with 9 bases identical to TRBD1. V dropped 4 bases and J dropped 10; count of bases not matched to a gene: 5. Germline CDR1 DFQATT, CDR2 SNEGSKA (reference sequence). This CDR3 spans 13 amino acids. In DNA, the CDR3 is TGCAGTGCTACCGGGACAGGGAACTCACCCCTCCACTTT. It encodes CSATGTGNSPLHF.

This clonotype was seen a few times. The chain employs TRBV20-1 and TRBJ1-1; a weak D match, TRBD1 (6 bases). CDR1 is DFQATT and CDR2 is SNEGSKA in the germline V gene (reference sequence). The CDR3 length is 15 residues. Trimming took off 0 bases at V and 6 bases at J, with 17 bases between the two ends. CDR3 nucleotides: TGCAGTGCTAGAGATGGGGGGCTTAGAAACGCTGAAGCTTTCTTT. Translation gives CSARDGGLRNAEAFF.

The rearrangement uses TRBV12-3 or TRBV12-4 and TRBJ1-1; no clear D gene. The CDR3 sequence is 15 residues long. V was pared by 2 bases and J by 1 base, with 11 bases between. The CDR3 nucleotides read TGTGCCAGCAGTTTATACGAGGTGCGGAACACTGAAGCTTTCTTT. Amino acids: CASSLYEVRNTEAFF.

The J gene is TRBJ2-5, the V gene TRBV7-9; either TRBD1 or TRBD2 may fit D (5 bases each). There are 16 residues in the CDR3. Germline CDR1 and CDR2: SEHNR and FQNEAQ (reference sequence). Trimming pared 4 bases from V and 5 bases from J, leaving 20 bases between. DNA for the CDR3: TGTGCCAGCAGCTCCGGGGCACTGTATGGGTCGGAGACCCAGTACTTC. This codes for CASSSGALYGSETQYF.

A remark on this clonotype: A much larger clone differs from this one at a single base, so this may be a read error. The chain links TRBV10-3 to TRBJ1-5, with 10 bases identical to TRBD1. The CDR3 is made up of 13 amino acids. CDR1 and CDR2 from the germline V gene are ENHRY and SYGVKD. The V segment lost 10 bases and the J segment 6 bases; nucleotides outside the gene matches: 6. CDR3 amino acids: CATGTGDFQPQHF. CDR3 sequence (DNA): TGTGCCACCGGGACAGGGGATTTTCAGCCCCAGCATTTT.

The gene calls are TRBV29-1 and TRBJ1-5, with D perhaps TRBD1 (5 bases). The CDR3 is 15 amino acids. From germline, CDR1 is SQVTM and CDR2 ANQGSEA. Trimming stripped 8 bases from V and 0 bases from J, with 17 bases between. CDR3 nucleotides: TGCAGCTTATCAGCCCAGGGTTATAGCAATCAGCCCCAGCATTTT. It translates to CSLSAQGYSNQPQHF.

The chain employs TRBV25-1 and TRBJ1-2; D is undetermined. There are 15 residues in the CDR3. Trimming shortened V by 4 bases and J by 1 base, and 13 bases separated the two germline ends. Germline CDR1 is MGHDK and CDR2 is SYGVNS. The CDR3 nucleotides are TGTGCCAGCAGTGTTCCGGGAGAGCTTAACTATGGCTACACCTTC. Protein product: CASSVPGELNYGYTF.

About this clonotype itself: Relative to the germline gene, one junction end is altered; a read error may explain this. The CDR3: CASIPGGSGANVLTF. The CDR3 DNA is TGCGCCAGCATCCCGGGGGGATCTGGGGCCAACGTCCTGACTTTC. V usage is TRBV7-2 and J usage is TRBJ2-6; 7 bases are shared with TRBD2. This CDR3 has 15 amino acids. Germline CDR1 reads SGHTA; CDR2 reads FQGNSA.

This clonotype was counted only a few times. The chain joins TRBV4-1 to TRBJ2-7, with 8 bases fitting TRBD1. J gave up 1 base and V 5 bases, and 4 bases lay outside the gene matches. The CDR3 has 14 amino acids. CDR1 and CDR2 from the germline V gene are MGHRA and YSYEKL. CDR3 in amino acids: CASSERQGSYEQYF. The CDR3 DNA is TGCGCCAGCAGCGAGCGACAGGGGTCCTACGAGCAGTACTTC.

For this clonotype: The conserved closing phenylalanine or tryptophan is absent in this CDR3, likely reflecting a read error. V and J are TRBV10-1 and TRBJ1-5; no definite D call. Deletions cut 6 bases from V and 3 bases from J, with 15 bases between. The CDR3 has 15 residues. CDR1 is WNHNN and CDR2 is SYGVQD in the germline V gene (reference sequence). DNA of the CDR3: TGCGCCAGCAGCCAAGTCCCGAAAGTCAATCAGCCCCAGCATTCT. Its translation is CASSQVPKVNQPQHS.

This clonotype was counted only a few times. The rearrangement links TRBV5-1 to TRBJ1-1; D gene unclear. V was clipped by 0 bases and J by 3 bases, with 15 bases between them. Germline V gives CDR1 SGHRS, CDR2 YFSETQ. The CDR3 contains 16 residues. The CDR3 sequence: CASSLVRGVWYTEAFF. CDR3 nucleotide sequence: TGCGCCAGCAGCTTGGTGCGCGGAGTCTGGTACACTGAAGCTTTCTTT.

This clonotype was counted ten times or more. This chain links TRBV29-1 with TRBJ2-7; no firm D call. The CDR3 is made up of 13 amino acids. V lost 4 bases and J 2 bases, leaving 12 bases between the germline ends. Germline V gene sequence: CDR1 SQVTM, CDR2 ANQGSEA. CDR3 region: CSVVGQSAYEQYF. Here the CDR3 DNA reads TGCAGCGTTGTTGGGCAGTCAGCCTACGAGCAGTACTTC.

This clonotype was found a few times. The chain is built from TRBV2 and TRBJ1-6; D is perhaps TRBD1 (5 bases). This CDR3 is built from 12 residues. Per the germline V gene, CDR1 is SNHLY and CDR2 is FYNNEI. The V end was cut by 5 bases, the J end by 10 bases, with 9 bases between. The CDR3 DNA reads TGTGCCAGCAGTTTTCAGGGATCACCCCTCCACTTT. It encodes CASSFQGSPLHF.

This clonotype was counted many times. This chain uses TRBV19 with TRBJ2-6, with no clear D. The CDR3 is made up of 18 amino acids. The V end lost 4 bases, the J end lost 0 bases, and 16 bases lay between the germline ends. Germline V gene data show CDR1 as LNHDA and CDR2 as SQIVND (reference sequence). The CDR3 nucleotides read TGTGCCAGTAGTACCTTAGCCGAATCTAGCTCTGGGGCCAACGTCCTGACTTTC. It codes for CASSTLAESSSGANVLTF. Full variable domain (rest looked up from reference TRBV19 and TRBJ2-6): DGGITQSPKYLFRKEGQNVTLSCEQNLNHDAMYWYRQDPGQGLRLIYYSQIVNDFQKGDIAEGYSVSREKKESFPLTVTSAQKNPTAFYLCASSTLAESSSGANVLTFGAGSRLTVL.